The source of this T cell receptor beta chain is a study of blood T cell repertoires in COVID-19. Clones were sequenced by immunoSEQ multiplex PCR, and TCRdb holds only the in-frame ones, with some missing. The table records 94,000 or so clones, more than 65% of them present only once. Germline CDR1 and CDR2: SEHNR and FQNEAQ (reference sequence). This CDR3 region has 15 residues. After removal of 5 bases from V and 1 base from J, the junction contained 3 bases not matched to a gene. This TCR came from a man in his sixties with acute or convalescent COVID-19. V usage is TRBV7-9 and J usage is TRBJ2-1; 9 nucleotides line up with TRBD1. The material sequenced was peripheral blood. DNA of the CDR3: TGTGCCAGCAGCCACAGGGGGCGGTCCTACAATGAGCAGTTCTTC. It specifies CASSHRGRSYNEQFF.